These 7 T cell receptor beta chains were sequenced from one sample in a study of shared clonotypes between healthy human individuals. Sequenced by immunoSEQ multiplex PCR; TCRdb stores in-frame clones only, minus some. The repertoire holds some 500,000 clones, with less than 80% as singletons. The sample taken for sequencing was PBMCs. The receptor set was obtained from a woman aged 40 to 55 in good health. Some clones in this sample may be carry-over from other donors' samples.

The rearrangement uses TRBV5-1 and TRBJ1-1; TRBD1 might be the D (5 bases). The CDR3 loop spans 15 amino acids. V was shortened by 4 bases and J by 3 bases, with 16 bases between the two germline ends. The germline gives CDR1 SGHRS, CDR2 YFSETQ. The CDR3 coding sequence is TGCGCCAGCAGCCCCCGGGGTGACAGACACACTGAAGCTTTCTTT. Its translation is CASSPRGDRHTEAFF.

The chain carries TRBV11-3 and TRBJ2-6; D gene unclear. This CDR3 comprises 14 residues. The germline V gene has CDR1 SGHNT and CDR2 YENEEA. V was cut by 5 bases and J by 1 base, with 6 bases left in between. CDR3 DNA sequence: TGTGCCAGCAGCCAAGGATCTGGGGCCAACGTCCTGACTTTC. Translated: CASSQGSGANVLTF.

This clone has just one count. The chain carries TRBV5-1 and TRBJ2-7, with TRBD2 identical over 9 bases. J gave up 5 bases and V 1 base, and 7 bases lay outside the gene matches. The CDR3 is 15 amino acids. CDR1 SGHRS and CDR2 YFSETQ come from the germline V gene. CDR3 bases: TGCGCCAGCAGCTTGAGGACTAGCGACGGCAACGAGCAGTACTTC. It specifies CASSLRTSDGNEQYF.

The chain uses TRBV4-2 and TRBJ1-5; D remains unclear. Germline CDR1 LGHNA, CDR2 YNFKEQ. The CDR3 is 18 residues long. V was pared by 0 bases and J by 7 bases, with 22 bases between. CDR3 sequence reads: CASSQDLGSLTTFQPQHF. The CDR3 coding sequence is TGTGCCAGCAGCCAAGATCTAGGTTCCCTCACCACATTCCAGCCCCAGCATTTT.

The rearrangement uses TRBV7-3 and TRBJ2-2; D is perhaps TRBD1 or TRBD2 (5 bases each). Germline assignment: CDR1 SGHTA and CDR2 FQGTGA. This CDR3 is 15 amino acids long. Trimming removed 5 bases at V and 6 bases at J, with 16 bases between. The CDR3 sequence is CASSPTRGAPGELFF. CDR3 DNA: TGTGCCAGCAGCCCCACCCGAGGGGCCCCCGGGGAGCTGTTTTTT.

CDR3 DNA sequence: TGTGCCAGTCGGGGACAGGGGGTTAGGTATGAGCAGTTCTTC. It encodes CASRGQGVRYEQFF. The rearrangement uses TRBV19 and TRBJ2-1; 11 bases agree with TRBD1. The J segment lost 8 bases and the V segment lost 8 bases, leaving 8 bases of the junction unmatched. This CDR3 has 14 residues. In germline, CDR1 is LNHDA, CDR2 SQIVND (reference sequence). The full variable domain, completed using reference TRBV19 and TRBJ2-1, is DGGITQSPKYLFRKEGQNVTLSCEQNLNHDAMYWYRQDPGQGLRLIYYSQIVNDFQKGDIAEGYSVSREKKESFPLTVTSAQKNPTAFYLCASRGQGVRYEQFFGPGTRLTVL.

This chain uses TRBV28 with TRBJ1-2; D might be TRBD1 (5 bases). V gave up 5 bases and J gave up 6 bases, with 16 bases separating them. The germline V gene has CDR1 MDHEN and CDR2 SYDVKM. This CDR3 is 14 amino acids long. CDR3 DNA sequence: TGTGCCAGCAGTGTAGGGACCGTCTGGGATGGCTACACCTTC. Amino acids: CASSVGTVWDGYTF.